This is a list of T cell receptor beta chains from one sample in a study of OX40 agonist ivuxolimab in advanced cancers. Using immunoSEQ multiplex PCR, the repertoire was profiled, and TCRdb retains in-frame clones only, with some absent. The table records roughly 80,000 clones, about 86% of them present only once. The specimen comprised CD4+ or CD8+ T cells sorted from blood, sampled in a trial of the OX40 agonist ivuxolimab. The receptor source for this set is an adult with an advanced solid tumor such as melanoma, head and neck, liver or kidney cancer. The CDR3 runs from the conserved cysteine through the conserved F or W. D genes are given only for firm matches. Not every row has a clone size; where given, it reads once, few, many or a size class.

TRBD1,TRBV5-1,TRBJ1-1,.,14,TGCGCCAGCAGTTGGGACAGGGGGTCCACTGAAGCTTTCTTT,CASSWDRGSTEAFF
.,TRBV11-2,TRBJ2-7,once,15,TGTGCCAGCAGCTGGCAGGGCAAGGTGGACTACGAGCAGTACTTC,CASSWQGKVDYEQYF
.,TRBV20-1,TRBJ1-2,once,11,TGCAGTGCCCAAATCGACTATGGCTACACCTTC,CSAQIDYGYTF
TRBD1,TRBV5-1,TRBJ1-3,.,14,TGCGCCAGCAGCAGGGACAGCACTGGAAACACCATATATTTT,CASSRDSTGNTIYF
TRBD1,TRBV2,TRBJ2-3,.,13,TGTGCCAGCCGGACAGGGCGCATGGATACGCAGTATTTT,CASRTGRMDTQYF
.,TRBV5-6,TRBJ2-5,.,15,TGTGCCAGCAGCTCCTTGGGGCACCTTCAACGGACCCAGTACTTC,CASSSLGHLQRTQYF
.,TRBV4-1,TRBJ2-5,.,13,TGCGCCAGCAGCCAAGAACCCGAGGGGGGGGCGCACTTC,CASSQEPEGGAHF
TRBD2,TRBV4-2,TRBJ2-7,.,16,TGTGCCAGCAGCCAAGATCTAGCGGGGGGTCGGTACGAGCAGTACTTC,CASSQDLAGGRYEQYF
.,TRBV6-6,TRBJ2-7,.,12,TGTGCCAGCAGTTACGTGGGCTACGAGCAGTACTTC,CASSYVGYEQYF
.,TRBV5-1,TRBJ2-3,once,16,TGCGCCAGCAGCTCGGGTGGGGGCCTCAGCACAGATACGCAGTATTTT,CASSSGGGLSTDTQYF
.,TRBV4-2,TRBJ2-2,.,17,TGTGCCAGCAGCCGGCTTTCGGGGCCCGTTGGCACCGGGGAGCTGTTTTTT,CASSRLSGPVGTGELFF
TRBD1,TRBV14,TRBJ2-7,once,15,TGTGCCAGCAGCCAACTTGGGACAGGGTCCGTTGACGCGCACTTC,CASSQLGTGSVDAHF
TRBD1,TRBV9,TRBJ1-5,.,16,TGTGCCAGCAGCGTAGGAGGGGGCACGGGCAATCAGCCCCAGCATTTT,CASSVGGGTGNQPQHF
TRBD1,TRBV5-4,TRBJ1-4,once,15,TGTGCCAGCAGCCCCAGACAGGGAAGGGGTGAAAAACTGTTTTTT,CASSPRQGRGEKLFF
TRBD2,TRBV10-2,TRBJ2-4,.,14,TGCGCCAGCAGCCTCTTAGCGGGGGGGAACATTCAGTACTTC,CASSLLAGGNIQYF
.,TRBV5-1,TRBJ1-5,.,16,TGCGCCAGCAGCTTGATTAACAGGGAGAGCACTCAGCCCCAGCATTTT,CASSLINRESTQPQHF
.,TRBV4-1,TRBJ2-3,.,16,TGCGCCAGCAGCCTGCGCCGGGACTGGGGAACAGATACGCAGTATTTT,CASSLRRDWGTDTQYF
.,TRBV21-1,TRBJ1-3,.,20,TGTGCCAGCAGCCAAGCGGCCCTACAGGGGATAGGCAGCTCTGGAAACACCATATATTTT,CASSQAALQGIGSSGNTIYF
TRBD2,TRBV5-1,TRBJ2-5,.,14,TGCGCCAGCAGCATCACTAGCGGGGTAGAGACCCAGTACTTC,CASSITSGVETQYF
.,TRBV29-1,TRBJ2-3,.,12,TGCAGCGGCGACAGGAGCACAGATACGCAGTATTTT,CSGDRSTDTQYF
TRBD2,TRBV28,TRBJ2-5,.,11,TGTGCCAGCAGTTTTGCTCGGGGGGAGTACTTC,CASSFARGEYF
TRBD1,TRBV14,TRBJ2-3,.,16,TGTGCCAGCAGCCAAATCGGACAGGGATTTTCAGATACGCAGTATTTT,CASSQIGQGFSDTQYF
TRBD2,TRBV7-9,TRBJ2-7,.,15,TGTGCCAGCAGCCCCGGGGTTGGGAGGGCCTACGAGCAGTACTTC,CASSPGVGRAYEQYF
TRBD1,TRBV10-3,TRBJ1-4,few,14,TGTGCCATCAGTCGGGACAGGGACCAAGAAAAACTGTTTTTT,CAISRDRDQEKLFF
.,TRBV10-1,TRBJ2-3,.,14,TGCGCCAGCCGGACTTTTCCCGTCACAGATACGCAGTATTTT,CASRTFPVTDTQYF
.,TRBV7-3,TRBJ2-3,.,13,TGTGCCAGCAGTTCCTTCGCCCCGCGTACGCAGTATTTT,CASSSFAPRTQYF
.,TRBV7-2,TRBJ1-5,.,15,TGTGCCAGCAGCTTAGGGGAGGGGCCGAACCAGCCCCAGCATTTT,CASSLGEGPNQPQHF
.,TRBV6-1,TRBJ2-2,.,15,TGTGCCAGCAGTGAAGGTCTAGATTGGACCGGGGAGCTGTTTTTT,CASSEGLDWTGELFF
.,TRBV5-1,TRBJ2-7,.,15,TGCGCCAGCAGCGGCGGGACAGCTAGCTCCTACGAGCAGTACTTC,CASSGGTASSYEQYF
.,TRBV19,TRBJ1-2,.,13,TGTGCCATTCGATCGACAGAGAACTATGGCTACACCTTC,CAIRSTENYGYTF
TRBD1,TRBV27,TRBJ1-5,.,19,TGTGCCAGCAGTTTACGGGCCCGGACAGGGGGGGTGAGCAATCAGCCCCAGCATTTT,CASSLRARTGGVSNQPQHF
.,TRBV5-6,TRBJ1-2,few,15,TGTGCCAGCAGCCGCACGACACGGGCGGACTATGGCTACACCTTC,CASSRTTRADYGYTF
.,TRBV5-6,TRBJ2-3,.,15,TGTGCCAGCAGCTGGGGCAGATCTGGGGGGGATACGCAGTATTTT,CASSWGRSGGDTQYF